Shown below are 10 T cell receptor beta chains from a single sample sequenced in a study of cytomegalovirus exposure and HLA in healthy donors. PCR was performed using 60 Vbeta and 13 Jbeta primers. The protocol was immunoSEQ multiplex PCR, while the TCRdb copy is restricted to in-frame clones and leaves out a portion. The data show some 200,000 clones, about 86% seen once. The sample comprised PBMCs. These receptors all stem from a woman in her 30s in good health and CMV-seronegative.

The CDR3, as DNA: TGTGCCAGCAGATACCTAGCGGGAGGCCACAATGAGCAGTTCTTC. Encoded protein: CASRYLAGGHNEQFF. The rearrangement links TRBV28 to TRBJ2-1, with 11 bases matching TRBD2. The CDR3 length is 15 residues. V shed 6 bases and J 5 bases; nucleotides not matched to a gene: 6. Germline lookup yields CDR1 MDHEN and CDR2 SYDVKM.

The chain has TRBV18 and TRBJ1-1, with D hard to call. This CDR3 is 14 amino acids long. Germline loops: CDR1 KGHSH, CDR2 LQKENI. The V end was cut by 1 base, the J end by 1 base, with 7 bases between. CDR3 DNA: TGTGCCAGCTCACCACAGGCAGGGAACACTGAAGCTTTCTTT. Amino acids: CASSPQAGNTEAFF.

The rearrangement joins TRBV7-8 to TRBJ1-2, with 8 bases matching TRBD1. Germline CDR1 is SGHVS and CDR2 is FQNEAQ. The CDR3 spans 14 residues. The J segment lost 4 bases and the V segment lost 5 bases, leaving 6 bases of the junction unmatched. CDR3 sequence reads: CASSGLGQGYGYTF. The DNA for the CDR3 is TGTGCCAGCAGCGGATTAGGACAGGGCTATGGCTACACCTTC.

In nucleotides, the CDR3 is TGCGCCAGCAGCTTGGAAGGGGTCAGACAAGAGACCCAGTACTTC. This codes for CASSLEGVRQETQYF. This rearrangement joins TRBV5-1 to TRBJ2-5; perhaps TRBD1 as D (5 bases). The CDR3 covers 15 residues. V lost 0 bases to trimming and J lost 2 bases, with 11 bases between them. Germline assignment: CDR1 SGHRS and CDR2 YFSETQ.

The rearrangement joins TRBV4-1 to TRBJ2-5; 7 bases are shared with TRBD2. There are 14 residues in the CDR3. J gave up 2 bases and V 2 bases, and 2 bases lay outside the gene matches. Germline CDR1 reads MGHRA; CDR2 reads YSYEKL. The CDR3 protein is CASSQPGLQETQYF. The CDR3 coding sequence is TGCGCCAGCAGCCAACCGGGACTACAAGAGACCCAGTACTTC.

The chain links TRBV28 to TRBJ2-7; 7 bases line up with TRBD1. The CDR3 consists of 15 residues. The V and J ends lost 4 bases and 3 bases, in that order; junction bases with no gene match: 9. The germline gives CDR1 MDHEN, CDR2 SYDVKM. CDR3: CASSSDPGQYYEQYF. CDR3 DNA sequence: TGTGCCAGCAGTTCGGACCCGGGACAGTACTACGAGCAGTACTTC.

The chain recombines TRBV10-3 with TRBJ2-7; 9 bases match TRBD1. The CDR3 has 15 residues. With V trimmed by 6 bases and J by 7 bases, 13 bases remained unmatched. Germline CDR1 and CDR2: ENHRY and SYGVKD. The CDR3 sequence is CAIRRPGQGSGEQYF. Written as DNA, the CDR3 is TGTGCCATCAGACGACCGGGACAGGGCTCAGGGGAGCAGTACTTC.

DNA of the CDR3: TGTGCCAGCAGCGTATCCGGGACAGTGGTCTACGAGCAGTACTTC. It encodes CASSVSGTVVYEQYF. The gene calls are TRBV7-9 and TRBJ2-7, with 7 bases identical to TRBD1. The V segment lost 5 bases and the J segment 3 bases; nucleotides outside the gene matches: 10. The CDR3 covers 15 residues. Germline values: CDR1 SEHNR, CDR2 FQNEAQ (reference sequence).

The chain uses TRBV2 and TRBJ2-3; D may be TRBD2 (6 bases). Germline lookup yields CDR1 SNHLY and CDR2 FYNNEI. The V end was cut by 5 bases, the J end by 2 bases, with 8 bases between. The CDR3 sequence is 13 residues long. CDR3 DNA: TGTGCCAGCAGTAGACTAGTCACAGATACGCAGTATTTT. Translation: CASSRLVTDTQYF. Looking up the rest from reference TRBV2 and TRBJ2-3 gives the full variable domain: EPEVTQTPSHQVTQMGQEVILRCVPISNHLYFYWYRQILGQKVEFLVSFYNNEISEKSEIFDDQFSVERPDGSNFTLKIRSTKLEDSAMYFCASSRLVTDTQYFGPGTRLTVL.

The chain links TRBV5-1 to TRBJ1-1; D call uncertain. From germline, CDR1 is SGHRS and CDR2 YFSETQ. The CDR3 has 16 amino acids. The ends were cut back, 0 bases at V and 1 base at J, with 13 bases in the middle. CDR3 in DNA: TGCGCCAGCAGCTTGGCCCTAGGCAGACGGAACACTGAAGCTTTCTTT. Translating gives CASSLALGRRNTEAFF.